This T cell receptor beta chain was identified during a study of blood T cell repertoires in COVID-19. About the research overall: Samples representing acute and convalescent COVID-19 were sourced from the United States, Italy and Spain. Nucleic acid was either cDNA or gDNA, and it came from T cells, B-cell-depleted T cells, or PBMCs.

CDR3 length: 14 amino acids. V was pared by 6 bases and J by 10 bases, with 13 bases of the junction left unmatched. Germline assignment: CDR1 SNHLY and CDR2 FYNNEI. One Seattle source followed patients from active infection through their disease course. In the authors' methods: Quantification of nucleated cells was approximated via reference gene primer amplification. The table came from immunoSEQ multiplex PCR; TCRdb's copy has only in-frame clones and leaves some out. V, J and clone size reflect that table, while D and trimming were determined from the DNA. The data contain hundreds of thousands of clones, about nine tenths of them seen just once; the ten biggest clones take up about 9.9%.

The specimen sequenced was peripheral blood. The clonotype originates from a man over 45 with COVID-19, enrolled during active disease. This rearrangement joins TRBV2 to TRBJ1-1; 8 positions match TRBD1. CDR3: CASSPPPQGAGAFF. The CDR3 bases are TGTGCCAGCAGCCCACCCCCTCAGGGGGCAGGAGCTTTCTTT.